Listed below are T cell receptor beta chains from one sample, sequenced in a study of blood T cell repertoires in COVID-19. Sequencing was performed with immunoSEQ multiplex PCR; in TCRdb, only in-frame clones are kept and a portion is missing. The data show about 54,000 clones, almost 85% seen once. The sample comprised peripheral blood. The source is a human donor in a cohort sampled during active COVID-19. Both conserved end residues are part of each CDR3. Fields, in order: D gene, J gene, CDR3 length, clone size, V gene, CDR3 protein, CDR3 DNA. A D gene is named only where the DNA matches it firmly. Clone size is stated in some rows and not others, as once, few, many or a class when expanded.

>TRBD2|TRBJ2-1|16|-|TRBV29-1
CSVEEGLAADWDEQFF
TGCAGCGTTGAAGAGGGACTAGCGGCCGACTGGGATGAGCAGTTCTTC
>-|TRBJ1-5|15|-|TRBV19
CASSRAGDGNQPQHF
TGTGCCAGTAGCCGAGCAGGGGACGGAAATCAGCCCCAGCATTTT
>-|TRBJ1-5|18|once|TRBV6-1
CASSELRGAGAGNQPQHF
TGTGCCAGCAGTGAACTGCGGGGGGCAGGGGCTGGCAATCAGCCCCAGCATTTT
>TRBD2|TRBJ2-7|16|-|TRBV5-1
CASSHPLAGGLYEQYF
TGCGCCAGCAGCCACCCCCTAGCGGGAGGGCTCTACGAGCAGTACTTC
>-|TRBJ1-2|14|-|TRBV5-1
CASSPPAGESGYTF
TGCGCCAGCAGCCCACCGGCCGGGGAGAGTGGCTACACCTTC
>-|TRBJ2-5|13|-|TRBV28
CASSLAGGETQYF
TGTGCCAGCAGTTTGGCTGGGGGGGAGACCCAGTACTTC
>-|TRBJ1-1|11|-|TRBV18
CASSPKTEAFF
TGTGCCAGCTCACCCAAAACTGAAGCTTTCTTT
>TRBD1|TRBJ1-2|13|-|TRBV9
CASSADRGEGYTF
TGTGCCAGCAGCGCGGACAGGGGGGAAGGCTACACCTTC
>-|TRBJ1-1|13|-|TRBV12-3/TRBV12-4
CASSLIGGTEAFF
TGTGCCAGCAGTTTGATTGGAGGGACTGAAGCTTTCTTT
>-|TRBJ2-1|11|-|TRBV7-9
CASSSGSEQFF
TGTGCCAGCAGTTCCGGGTCTGAGCAGTTCTTC
>TRBD2|TRBJ2-1|15|-|TRBV9
CASSPLAGVGNEQFF
TGTGCCAGCAGCCCACTAGCGGGAGTCGGCAATGAGCAGTTCTTC
>TRBD2|TRBJ2-2|17|few|TRBV4-3
CASSQERASGRTGELFF
TGCGCCAGCAGCCAAGAGCGGGCTAGCGGGAGAACCGGGGAGCTGTTTTTT
>TRBD1|TRBJ2-2|19|once|TRBV18
CASSPRLRQGREDTGELFF
TGTGCCAGCTCACCAAGGTTACGACAGGGCCGCGAGGACACCGGGGAGCTGTTTTTT
>TRBD1|TRBJ2-5|15|-|TRBV7-3
CASSLSGTGEETQYF
TGTGCCAGCAGCCTCTCCGGGACAGGGGAAGAGACCCAGTACTTC
>-|TRBJ1-5|14|-|TRBV4-3
CASRPRTAPSFQHF
TGCGCCAGCAGACCTCGGACAGCACCCAGTTTCCAGCATTTT
>TRBD2|TRBJ2-5|13|-|TRBV24-1
CATSDGGEETQYF
TGTGCCACCAGTGATGGGGGGGAAGAGACCCAGTACTTC
>-|TRBJ1-1|11|once|TRBV7-2
CASSFSTEAFF
TGTGCCAGCAGCTTTAGCACTGAAGCTTTCTTT
>TRBD2|TRBJ2-7|14|-|TRBV28
CASSKLATPYEQYF
TGTGCCAGCAGTAAACTAGCGACTCCCTACGAGCAGTACTTC